This T cell receptor beta chain stems from a study of blood T cell repertoires in COVID-19. V was shortened by 6 bases and J by 0 bases, with 20 bases between the two germline ends. Germline V lookup: CDR1 SEHNR, CDR2 FQNEAQ (reference sequence). CDR3 length: 17 residues. Libraries were prepared by immunoSEQ multiplex PCR; TCRdb keeps only in-frame clonotypes and omits some of them. This sample carries around 300,000 clones, approximately 86% of them seen once, and the ten largest clones take around 13%. Patients in Seattle were enrolled during active infection, then followed longitudinally. The sequence derives from a woman aged 70-85 years with COVID-19, enrolled during active disease. Sequencing was carried out using peripheral blood. This rearrangement joins TRBV7-9 to TRBJ1-1; no clear D. In DNA form, the CDR3 reads TGTGCCAGCAGACCGGGTCTCGGAGCCGAAATGAACACTGAAGCTTTCTTT. It is translated as CASRPGLGAEMNTEAFF.